This TCR beta chain was sequenced in a study of cytomegalovirus exposure and HLA in healthy donors. It was with 60 Vbeta and 13 Jbeta primers that the PCR ran. Clones were read by immunoSEQ multiplex PCR, and TCRdb kept only the in-frame ones, dropping some. The data contain under 250,000 clones, roughly 84% of them singletons. The CDR3 spans 15 residues. Looked up from germline, CDR1 is MDHEN and CDR2 is SYDVKM. V dropped 4 bases and J dropped 4 bases, with 17 bases sitting between them. This clone has a single count. The clonotype comes from a human donor in good health. V and J are TRBV28 and TRBJ2-7; D remains unclear. Sequenced input: PBMCs. CDR3 residues: CASSSPHSEYYEQYF. The CDR3, as DNA: TGTGCCAGCAGTTCACCTCATTCAGAATATTACGAGCAGTACTTC.